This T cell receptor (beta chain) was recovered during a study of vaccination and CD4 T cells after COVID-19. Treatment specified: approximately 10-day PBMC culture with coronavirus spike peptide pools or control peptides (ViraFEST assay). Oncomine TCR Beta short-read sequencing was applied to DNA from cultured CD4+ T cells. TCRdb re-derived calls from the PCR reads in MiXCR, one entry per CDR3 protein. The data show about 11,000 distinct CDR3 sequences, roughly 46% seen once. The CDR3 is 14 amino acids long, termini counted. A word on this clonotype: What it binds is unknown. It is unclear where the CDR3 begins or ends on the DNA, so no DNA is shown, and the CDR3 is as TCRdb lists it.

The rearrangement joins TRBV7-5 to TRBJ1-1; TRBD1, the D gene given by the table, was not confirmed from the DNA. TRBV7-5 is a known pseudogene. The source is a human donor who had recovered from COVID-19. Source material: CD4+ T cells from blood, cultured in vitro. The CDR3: CISVSDRGEAEAFF.